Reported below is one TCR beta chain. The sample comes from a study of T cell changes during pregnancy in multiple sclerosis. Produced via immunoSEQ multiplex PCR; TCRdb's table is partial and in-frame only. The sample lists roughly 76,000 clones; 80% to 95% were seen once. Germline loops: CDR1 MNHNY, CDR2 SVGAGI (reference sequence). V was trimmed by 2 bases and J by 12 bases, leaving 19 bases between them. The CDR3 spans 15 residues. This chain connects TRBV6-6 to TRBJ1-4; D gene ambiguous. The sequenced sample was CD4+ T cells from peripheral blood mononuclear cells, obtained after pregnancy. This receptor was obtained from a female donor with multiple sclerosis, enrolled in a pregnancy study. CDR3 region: CASSYEGDRYEELFF. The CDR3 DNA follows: TGTGCCAGCAGTTACGAGGGTGACCGCTACGAGGAACTGTTTTTT.